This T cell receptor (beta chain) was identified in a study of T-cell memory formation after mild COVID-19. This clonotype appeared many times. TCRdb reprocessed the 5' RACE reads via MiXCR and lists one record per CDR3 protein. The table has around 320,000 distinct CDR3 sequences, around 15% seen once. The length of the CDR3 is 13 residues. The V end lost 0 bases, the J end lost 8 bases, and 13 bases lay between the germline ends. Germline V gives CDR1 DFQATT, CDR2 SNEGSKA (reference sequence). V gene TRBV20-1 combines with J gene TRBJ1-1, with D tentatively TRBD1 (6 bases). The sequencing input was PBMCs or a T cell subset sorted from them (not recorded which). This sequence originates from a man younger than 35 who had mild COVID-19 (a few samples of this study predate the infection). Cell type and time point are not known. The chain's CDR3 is CSARDGLGAEAFF. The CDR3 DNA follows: TGCAGTGCTAGAGATGGGTTGGGGGCCGAAGCTTTCTTT.